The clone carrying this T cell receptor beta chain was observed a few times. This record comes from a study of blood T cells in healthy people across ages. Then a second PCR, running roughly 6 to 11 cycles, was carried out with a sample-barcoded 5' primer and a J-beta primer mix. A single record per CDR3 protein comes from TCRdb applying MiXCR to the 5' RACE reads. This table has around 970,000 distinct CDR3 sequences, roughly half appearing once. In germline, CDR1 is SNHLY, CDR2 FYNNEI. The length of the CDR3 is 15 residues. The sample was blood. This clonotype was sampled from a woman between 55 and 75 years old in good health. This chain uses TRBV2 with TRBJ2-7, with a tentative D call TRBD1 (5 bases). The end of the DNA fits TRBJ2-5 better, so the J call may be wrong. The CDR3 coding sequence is TGTGCCAGCAGTGACGGTTCAGGGATTTTGGAGACCCAGTACTTC. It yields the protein CASSDGSGILETQYF.